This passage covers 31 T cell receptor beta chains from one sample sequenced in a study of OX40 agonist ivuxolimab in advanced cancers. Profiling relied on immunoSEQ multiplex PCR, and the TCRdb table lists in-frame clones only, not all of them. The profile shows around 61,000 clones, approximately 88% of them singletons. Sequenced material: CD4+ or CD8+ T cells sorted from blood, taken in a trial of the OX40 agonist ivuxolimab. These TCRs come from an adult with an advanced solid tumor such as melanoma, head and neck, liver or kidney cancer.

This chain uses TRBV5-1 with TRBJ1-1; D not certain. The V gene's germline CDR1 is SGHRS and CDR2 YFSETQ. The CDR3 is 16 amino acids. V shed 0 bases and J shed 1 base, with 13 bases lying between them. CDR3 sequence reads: CASSLAFMAQNTEAFF. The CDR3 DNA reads TGCGCCAGCAGCTTGGCCTTCATGGCACAGAACACTGAAGCTTTCTTT.

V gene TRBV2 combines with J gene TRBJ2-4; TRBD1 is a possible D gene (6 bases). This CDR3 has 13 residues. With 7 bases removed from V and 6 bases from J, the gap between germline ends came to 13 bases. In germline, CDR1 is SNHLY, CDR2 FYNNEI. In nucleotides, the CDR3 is TGTGCCAGCAACCGCCGGGACACAAACATTCAGTACTTC. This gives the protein CASNRRDTNIQYF.

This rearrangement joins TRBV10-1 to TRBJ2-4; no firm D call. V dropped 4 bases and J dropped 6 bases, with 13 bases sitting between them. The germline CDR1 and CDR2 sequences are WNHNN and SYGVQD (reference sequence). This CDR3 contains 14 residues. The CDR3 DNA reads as TGCGCCAGCAGTGGAGGCGGTTCTCGAAACATTCAGTACTTC. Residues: CASSGGGSRNIQYF.

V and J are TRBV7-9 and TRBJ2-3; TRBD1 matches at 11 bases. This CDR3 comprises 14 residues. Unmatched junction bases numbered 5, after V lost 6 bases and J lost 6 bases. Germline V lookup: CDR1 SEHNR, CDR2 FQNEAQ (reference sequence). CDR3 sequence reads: CASSLGDRGDTQYF. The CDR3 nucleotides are TGTGCCAGCAGTTTGGGGGACAGGGGGGATACGCAGTATTTT.

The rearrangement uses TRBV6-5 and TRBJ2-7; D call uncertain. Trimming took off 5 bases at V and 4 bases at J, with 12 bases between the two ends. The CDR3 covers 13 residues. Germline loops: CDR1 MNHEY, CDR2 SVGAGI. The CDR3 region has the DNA TGTGCCAGCAGTCGAGAAAAGAGGTACGAGCAGTACTTC. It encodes CASSREKRYEQYF.

CDR3 residues: CASSSGGGSEQFF. CDR3 bases: TGTGCCAGCAGCTCCGGCGGGGGGAGTGAGCAGTTCTTC. This chain joins TRBV7-9 and TRBJ2-1; 8 bases are shared with TRBD2. Per the germline V gene, CDR1 is SEHNR and CDR2 is FQNEAQ (reference sequence). Trimming cost V 4 bases and J 9 bases; bases outside gene matches: 5. The CDR3 length is 13 residues.

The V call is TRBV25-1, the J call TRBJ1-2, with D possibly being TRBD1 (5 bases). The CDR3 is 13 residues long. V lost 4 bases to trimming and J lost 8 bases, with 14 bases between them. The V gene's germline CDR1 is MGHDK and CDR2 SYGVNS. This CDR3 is CASSVDKLGGYTF. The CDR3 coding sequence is TGTGCCAGCAGTGTGGACAAGCTAGGAGGCTACACCTTC.

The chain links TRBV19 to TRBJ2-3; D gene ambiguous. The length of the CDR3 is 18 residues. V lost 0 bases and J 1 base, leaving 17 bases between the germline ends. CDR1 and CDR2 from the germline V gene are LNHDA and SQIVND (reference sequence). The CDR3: CASSIDPPARRGTDTQYF. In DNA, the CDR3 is TGTGCCAGTAGTATAGACCCCCCGGCCAGAAGGGGCACAGATACGCAGTATTTT.

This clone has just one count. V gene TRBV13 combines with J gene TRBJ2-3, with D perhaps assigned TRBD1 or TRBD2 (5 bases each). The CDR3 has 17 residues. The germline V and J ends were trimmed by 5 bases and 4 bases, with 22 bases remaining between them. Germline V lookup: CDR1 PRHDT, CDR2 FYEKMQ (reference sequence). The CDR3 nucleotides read TGTGCCAGCAGCCCCCGGTGGAAAGGGGACCCGGCAGATACGCAGTATTTT. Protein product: CASSPRWKGDPADTQYF.

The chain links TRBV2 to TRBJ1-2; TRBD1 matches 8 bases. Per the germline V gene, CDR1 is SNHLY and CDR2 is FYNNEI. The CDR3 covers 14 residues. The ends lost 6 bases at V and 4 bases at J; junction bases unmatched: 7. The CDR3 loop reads CASSAGGPFYGYTF. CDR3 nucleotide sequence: TGTGCCAGCAGCGCAGGGGGCCCATTCTATGGCTACACCTTC.

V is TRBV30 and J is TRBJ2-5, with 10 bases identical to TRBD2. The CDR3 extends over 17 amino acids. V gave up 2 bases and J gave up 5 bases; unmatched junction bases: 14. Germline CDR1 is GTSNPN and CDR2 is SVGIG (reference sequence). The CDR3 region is CAWSPHLAGVSGETQYF. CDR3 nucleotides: TGTGCCTGGAGTCCCCACCTAGCGGGGGTATCGGGGGAGACCCAGTACTTC.

For the CDR3, the DNA is TGTGCCAGCAGCTTAGACAGACGAGGGGTGAACACTGAAGCTTTCTTT. Protein product: CASSLDRRGVNTEAFF. J is TRBJ1-1 and V is TRBV7-3; tentative D call: TRBD1 (5 bases). V was cut by 2 bases and J by 0 bases, with 13 bases left in between. CDR3 length: 16 amino acids. Germline V lookup: CDR1 SGHTA, CDR2 FQGTGA. Full variable domain (remainder filled in from reference TRBV7-3 and TRBJ1-1): GAGVSQTPSNKVTEKGKYVELRCDPISGHTALYWYRQSLGQGPEFLIYFQGTGAADDSGLPNDRFFAVRPEGSVSTLKIQRTERGDSAVYLCASSLDRRGVNTEAFFGQGTRLTVV.

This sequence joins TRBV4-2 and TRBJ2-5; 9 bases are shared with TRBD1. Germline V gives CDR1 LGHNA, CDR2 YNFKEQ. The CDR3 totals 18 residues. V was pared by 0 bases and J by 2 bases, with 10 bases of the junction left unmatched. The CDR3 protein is CASSQDWGQGDWQETQYF. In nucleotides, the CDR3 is TGTGCCAGCAGCCAAGATTGGGGACAGGGAGATTGGCAAGAGACCCAGTACTTC.

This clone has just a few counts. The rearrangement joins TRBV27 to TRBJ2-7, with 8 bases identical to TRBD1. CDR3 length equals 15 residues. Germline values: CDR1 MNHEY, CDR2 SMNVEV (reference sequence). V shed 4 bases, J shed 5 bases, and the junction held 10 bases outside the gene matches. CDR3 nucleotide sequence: TGTGCCAGCAGTTCCTTGACAGGGGCGAGGAACGAGCAGTACTTC. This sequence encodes CASSSLTGARNEQYF.

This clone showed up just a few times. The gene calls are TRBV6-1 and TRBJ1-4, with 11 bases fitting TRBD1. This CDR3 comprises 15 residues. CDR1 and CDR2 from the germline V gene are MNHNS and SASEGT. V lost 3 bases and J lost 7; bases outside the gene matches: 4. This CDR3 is CASSEGQGGREKLFF. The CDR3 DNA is TGTGCCAGCAGTGAGGGACAGGGGGGACGTGAAAAACTGTTTTTT.

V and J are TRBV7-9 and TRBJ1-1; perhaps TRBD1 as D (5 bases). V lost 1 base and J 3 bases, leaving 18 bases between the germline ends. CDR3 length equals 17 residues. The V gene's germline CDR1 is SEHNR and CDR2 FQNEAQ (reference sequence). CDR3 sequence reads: CASSLVLSGLKDTEAFF. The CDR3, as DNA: TGTGCCAGCAGCTTAGTTCTGTCAGGGTTGAAGGACACTGAAGCTTTCTTT.

The CDR3 region is CASSGRAGGPHEQYF. For the CDR3, the DNA is TGTGCCAGCAGCGGACGGGCGGGAGGGCCCCACGAGCAGTACTTC. This chain links TRBV5-6 with TRBJ2-7; 9 bases match TRBD2. The CDR3 is made up of 15 amino acids. Trimming at V came to 4 bases and at J to 5 bases, leaving 10 bases not matched to a gene. Germline-derived CDR1 and CDR2 are SGHDT and YYEEEE.

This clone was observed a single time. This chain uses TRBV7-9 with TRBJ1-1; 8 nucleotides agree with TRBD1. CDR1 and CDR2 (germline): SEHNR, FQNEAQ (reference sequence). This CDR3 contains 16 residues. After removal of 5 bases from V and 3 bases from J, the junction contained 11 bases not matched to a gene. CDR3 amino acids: CASSPTGVLWDTEAFF. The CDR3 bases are TGTGCCAGCAGCCCGACAGGGGTATTATGGGACACTGAAGCTTTCTTT.

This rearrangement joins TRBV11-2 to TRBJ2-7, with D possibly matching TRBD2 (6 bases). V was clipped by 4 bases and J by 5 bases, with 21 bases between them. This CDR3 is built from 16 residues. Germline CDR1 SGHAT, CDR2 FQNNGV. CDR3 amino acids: CASSSQGGLGVDEQYF. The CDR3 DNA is TGTGCCAGCAGCTCGCAGGGAGGTTTAGGTGTCGACGAGCAGTACTTC.

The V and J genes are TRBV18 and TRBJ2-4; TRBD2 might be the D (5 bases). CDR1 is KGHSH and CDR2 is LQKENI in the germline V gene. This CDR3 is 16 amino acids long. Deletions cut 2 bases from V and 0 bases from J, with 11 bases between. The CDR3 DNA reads TGTGCCAGCTCACCAAGGGAGCGGTTAGCCAAAAACATTCAGTACTTC. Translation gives CASSPRERLAKNIQYF.

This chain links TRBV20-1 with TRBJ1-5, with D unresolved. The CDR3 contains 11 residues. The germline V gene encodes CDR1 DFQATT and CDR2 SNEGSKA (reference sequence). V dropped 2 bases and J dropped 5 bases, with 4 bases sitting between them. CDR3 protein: CSARRDQPQHF. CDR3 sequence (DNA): TGCAGTGCTAGACGAGATCAGCCCCAGCATTTT.

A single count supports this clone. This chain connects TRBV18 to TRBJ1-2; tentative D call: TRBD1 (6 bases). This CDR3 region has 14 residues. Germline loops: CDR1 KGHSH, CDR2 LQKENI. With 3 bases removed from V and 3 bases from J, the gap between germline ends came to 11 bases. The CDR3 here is CASSPGGGDYGYTF. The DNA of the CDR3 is TGTGCCAGCTCACCGGGGGGCGGGGACTATGGCTACACCTTC.

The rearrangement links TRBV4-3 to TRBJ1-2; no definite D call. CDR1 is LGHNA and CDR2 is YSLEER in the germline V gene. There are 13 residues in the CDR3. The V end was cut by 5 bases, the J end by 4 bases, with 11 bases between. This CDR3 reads CASSTVGSYGYTF. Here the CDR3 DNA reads TGCGCCAGCAGCACTGTGGGGTCCTATGGCTACACCTTC.

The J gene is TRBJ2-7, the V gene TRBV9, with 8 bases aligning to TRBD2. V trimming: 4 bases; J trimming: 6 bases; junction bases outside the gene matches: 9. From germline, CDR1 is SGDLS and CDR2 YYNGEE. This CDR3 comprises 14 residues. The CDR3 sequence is CASSNGLASGEQYF. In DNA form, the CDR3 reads TGTGCCAGCAGCAATGGACTAGCTAGCGGCGAGCAGTACTTC.

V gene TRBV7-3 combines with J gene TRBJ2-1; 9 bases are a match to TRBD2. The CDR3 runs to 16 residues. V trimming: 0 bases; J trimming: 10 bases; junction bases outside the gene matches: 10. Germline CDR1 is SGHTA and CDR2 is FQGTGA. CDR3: CASSLTSGRDIKEQFF. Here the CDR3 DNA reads TGTGCCAGCAGCTTAACTAGCGGGAGAGACATCAAAGAGCAGTTCTTC.

The CDR3, as DNA: TGTGCCAGCAGCAAAAAGAACGACAGGGTGAACACTGAAGCTTTCTTT. Its translation is CASSKKNDRVNTEAFF. The V call is TRBV21-1, the J call TRBJ1-1; the D call of TRBD1 is as the table states it, not checked on the DNA. TRBV21-1 is designated a pseudogene. This CDR3 has 16 amino acids.

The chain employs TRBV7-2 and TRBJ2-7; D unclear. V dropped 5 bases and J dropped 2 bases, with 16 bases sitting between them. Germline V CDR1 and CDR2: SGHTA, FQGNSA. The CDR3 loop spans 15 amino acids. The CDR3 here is CASSPDILGTYEQYF. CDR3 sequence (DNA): TGTGCCAGCAGCCCAGACATCCTAGGCACCTACGAGCAGTACTTC. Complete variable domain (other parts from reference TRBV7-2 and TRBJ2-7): GAGVSQSPSNKVTEKGKDVELRCDPISGHTALYWYRQSLGQGLEFLIYFQGNSAPDKSGLPSDRFSAERTGGSVSTLTIQRTQQEDSAVYLCASSPDILGTYEQYFGPGTRLTVT.

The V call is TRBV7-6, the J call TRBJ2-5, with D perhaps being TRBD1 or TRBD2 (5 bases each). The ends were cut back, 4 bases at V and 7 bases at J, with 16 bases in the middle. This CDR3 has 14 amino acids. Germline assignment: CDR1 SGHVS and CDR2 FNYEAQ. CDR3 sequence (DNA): TGTGCCAGCAGCTCCGGGACCCCCTCGGGGACCCAGTACTTC. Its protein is CASSSGTPSGTQYF.

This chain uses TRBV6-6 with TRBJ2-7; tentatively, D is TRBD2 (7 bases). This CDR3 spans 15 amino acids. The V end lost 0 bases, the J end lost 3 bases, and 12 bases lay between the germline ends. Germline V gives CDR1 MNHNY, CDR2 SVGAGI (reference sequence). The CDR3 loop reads CASSYSGGALYEQYF. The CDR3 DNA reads TGTGCCAGCAGTTACTCAGGGGGGGCCCTCTACGAGCAGTACTTC.

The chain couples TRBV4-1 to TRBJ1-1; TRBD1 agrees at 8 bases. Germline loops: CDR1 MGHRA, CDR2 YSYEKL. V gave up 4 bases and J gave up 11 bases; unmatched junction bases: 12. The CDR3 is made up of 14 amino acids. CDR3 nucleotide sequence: TGCGCCAGCAGCCGCCAACTAGACAGGGGCTCTGCTTTCTTT. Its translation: CASSRQLDRGSAFF.

CDR3 in DNA: TGCGCCAGCAGCCAAGTTCAGAGCGATGGCTACACCTTC. Its protein is CASSQVQSDGYTF. The J gene is TRBJ1-2, the V gene TRBV4-1, with unresolved D. V lost 1 base to trimming and J lost 6 bases, with 9 bases between them. The germline V gene encodes CDR1 MGHRA and CDR2 YSYEKL. This CDR3 contains 13 residues.